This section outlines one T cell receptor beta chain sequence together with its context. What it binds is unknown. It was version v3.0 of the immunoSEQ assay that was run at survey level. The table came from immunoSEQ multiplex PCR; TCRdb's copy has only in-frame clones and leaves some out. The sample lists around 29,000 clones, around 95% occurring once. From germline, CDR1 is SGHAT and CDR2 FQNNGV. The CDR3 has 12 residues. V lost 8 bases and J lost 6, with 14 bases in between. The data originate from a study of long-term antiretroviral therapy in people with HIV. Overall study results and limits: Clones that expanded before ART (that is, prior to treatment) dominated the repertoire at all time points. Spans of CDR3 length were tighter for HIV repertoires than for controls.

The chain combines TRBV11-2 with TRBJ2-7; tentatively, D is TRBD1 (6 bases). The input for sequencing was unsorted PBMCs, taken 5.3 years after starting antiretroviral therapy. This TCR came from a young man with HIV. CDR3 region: CASGDRPIEQYF. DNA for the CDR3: TGTGCCAGCGGAGACAGGCCTATCGAGCAGTACTTC.